What follows is one T cell receptor (beta chain) and its context. The protocol was immunoSEQ multiplex PCR, while the TCRdb copy is restricted to in-frame clones and leaves out a portion. The sample holds 40,000 to 50,000 clones, about 90% seen once. This sample was included in a study of T cell changes during pregnancy in multiple sclerosis. J lost 2 bases, V lost 3 bases, and 1 base had no gene match. Germline loops: CDR1 SGHNT, CDR2 YYREEE (reference sequence). The CDR3 consists of 14 residues. This chain connects TRBV5-4 to TRBJ1-1; 10 nucleotides line up with TRBD1. This TCR was sampled from a female donor in good health, enrolled as a control in a pregnancy study. Here the sequenced sample was CD4+ T cells from peripheral blood mononuclear cells, taken in the second trimester of pregnancy. The CDR3, as DNA: TGTGCCAGCAGCTCGACAGGGGGCAACACTGAAGCTTTCTTT. This codes for CASSSTGGNTEAFF.